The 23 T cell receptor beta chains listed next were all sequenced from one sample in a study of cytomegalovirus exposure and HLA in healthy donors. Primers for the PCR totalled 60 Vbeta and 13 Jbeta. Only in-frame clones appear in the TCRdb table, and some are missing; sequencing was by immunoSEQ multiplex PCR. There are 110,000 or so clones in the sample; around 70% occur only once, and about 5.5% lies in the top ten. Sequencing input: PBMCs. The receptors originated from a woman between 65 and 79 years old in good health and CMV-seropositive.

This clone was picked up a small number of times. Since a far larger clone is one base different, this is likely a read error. In nucleotides, the CDR3 is TGTGCCAGCAGCCAAGATGAGGCGGGGGGGTACCATGAGACCCAGTACTTC. It encodes CASSQDEAGGYHETQYF. The chain recombines TRBV4-2 with TRBJ2-5, with 9 positions matching TRBD2. The V gene's germline CDR1 is LGHNA and CDR2 YNFKEQ. CDR3 size: 17 residues.

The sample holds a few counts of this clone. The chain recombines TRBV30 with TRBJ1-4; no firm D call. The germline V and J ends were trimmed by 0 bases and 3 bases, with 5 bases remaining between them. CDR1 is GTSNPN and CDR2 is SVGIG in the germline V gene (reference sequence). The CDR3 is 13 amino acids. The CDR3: CAWSVSSNEKLFF. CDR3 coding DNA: TGTGCCTGGAGTGTATCGTCTAATGAAAAACTGTTTTTT. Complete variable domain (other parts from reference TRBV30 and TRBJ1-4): SQTIHQWPATLVQPVGSPLSLECTVEGTSNPNLYWYRQAAGRGLQLLFYSVGIGQISSEVPQNLSASRPQDRQFILSSKKLLLSDSGFYLCAWSVSSNEKLFFGSGTQLSVL.

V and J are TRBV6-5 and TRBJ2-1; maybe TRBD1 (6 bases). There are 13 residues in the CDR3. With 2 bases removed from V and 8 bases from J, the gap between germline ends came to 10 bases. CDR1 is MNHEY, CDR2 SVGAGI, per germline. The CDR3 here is CASSYGGLYEQFF. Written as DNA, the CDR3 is TGTGCCAGCAGTTACGGGGGCTTGTATGAGCAGTTCTTC.

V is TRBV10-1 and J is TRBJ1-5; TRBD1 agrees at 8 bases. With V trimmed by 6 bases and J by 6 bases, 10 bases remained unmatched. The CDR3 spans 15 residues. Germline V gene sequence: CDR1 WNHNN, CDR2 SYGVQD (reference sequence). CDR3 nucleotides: TGCGCCAGCAGCCCAGATGGACAGGGCGGTCAGCCCCAGCATTTT. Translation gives CASSPDGQGGQPQHF.

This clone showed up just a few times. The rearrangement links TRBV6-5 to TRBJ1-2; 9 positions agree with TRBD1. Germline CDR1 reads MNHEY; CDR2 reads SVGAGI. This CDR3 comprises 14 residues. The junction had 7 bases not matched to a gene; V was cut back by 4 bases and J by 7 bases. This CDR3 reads CASSSTGTGFGYTF. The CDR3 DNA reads TGTGCCAGCAGTTCTACCGGGACAGGGTTTGGCTACACCTTC.

The CDR3 nucleotides are TGTGCCAGCAGCATACAGGGGTCGCGCACCGGGGAGCTGTTTTTT. This sequence encodes CASSIQGSRTGELFF. The chain carries TRBV13 and TRBJ2-2, with 7 bases matching TRBD1. The CDR3 is 15 residues long. V dropped 5 bases and J dropped 4; count of bases not matched to a gene: 7. Germline lookup yields CDR1 PRHDT and CDR2 FYEKMQ (reference sequence).

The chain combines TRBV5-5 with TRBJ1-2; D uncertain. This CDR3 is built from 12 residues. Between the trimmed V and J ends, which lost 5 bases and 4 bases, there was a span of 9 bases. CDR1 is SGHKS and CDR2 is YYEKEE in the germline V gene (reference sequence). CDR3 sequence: CASSSELYGYTF. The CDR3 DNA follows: TGTGCCAGCAGTTCGGAGCTCTATGGCTACACCTTC. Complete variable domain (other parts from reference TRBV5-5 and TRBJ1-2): DAGVTQSPTHLIKTRGQQVTLRCSPISGHKSVSWYQQVLGQGPQFIFQYYEKEERGRGNFPDRFSARQFPNYSSELNVNALLLGDSALYLCASSSELYGYTFGSGTRLTVV.

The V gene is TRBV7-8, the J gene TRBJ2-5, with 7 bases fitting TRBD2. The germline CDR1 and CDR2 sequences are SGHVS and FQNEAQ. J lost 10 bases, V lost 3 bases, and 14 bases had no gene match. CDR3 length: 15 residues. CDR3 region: CASSFEGSGGTGQYF. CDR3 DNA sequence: TGTGCCAGCAGCTTTGAAGGGTCGGGGGGTACGGGCCAGTACTTC.

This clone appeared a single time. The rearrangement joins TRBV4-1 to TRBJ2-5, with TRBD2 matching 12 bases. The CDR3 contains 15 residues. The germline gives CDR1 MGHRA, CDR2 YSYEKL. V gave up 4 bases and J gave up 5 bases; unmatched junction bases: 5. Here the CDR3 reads CASSRRLAGVETQYF. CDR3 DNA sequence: TGCGCCAGCAGCCGCCGACTAGCGGGGGTGGAGACCCAGTACTTC.

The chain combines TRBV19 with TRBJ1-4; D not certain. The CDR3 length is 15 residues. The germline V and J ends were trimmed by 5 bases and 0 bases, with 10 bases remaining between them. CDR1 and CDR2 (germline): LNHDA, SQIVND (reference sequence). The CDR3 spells CASSSNSATNEKLFF. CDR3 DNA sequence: TGTGCCAGTAGTTCGAACAGTGCAACTAATGAAAAACTGTTTTTT.

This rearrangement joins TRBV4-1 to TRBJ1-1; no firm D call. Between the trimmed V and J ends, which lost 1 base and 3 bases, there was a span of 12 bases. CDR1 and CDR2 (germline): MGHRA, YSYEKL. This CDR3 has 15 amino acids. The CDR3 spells CASSQGGQSYTEAFF. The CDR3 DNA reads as TGCGCCAGCAGCCAAGGCGGGCAGTCATACACTGAAGCTTTCTTT.

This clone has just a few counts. CDR3 bases: TGTGCCAGCAGTGAAGGGACAGTTCGTGGCTACACCTTC. Its protein is CASSEGTVRGYTF. The rearrangement joins TRBV2 to TRBJ1-2; D is perhaps TRBD1 (6 bases). This CDR3 is built from 13 residues. Germline V lookup: CDR1 SNHLY, CDR2 FYNNEI. Trimming left V 1 base short and J 7 bases short, with 10 bases between.

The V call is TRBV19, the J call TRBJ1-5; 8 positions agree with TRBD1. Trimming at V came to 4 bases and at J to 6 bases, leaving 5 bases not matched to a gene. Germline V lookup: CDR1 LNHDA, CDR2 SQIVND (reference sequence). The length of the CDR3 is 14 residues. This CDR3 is CASSTRTGFQPQHF. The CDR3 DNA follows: TGTGCCAGTAGTACCCGGACAGGGTTTCAGCCCCAGCATTTT.

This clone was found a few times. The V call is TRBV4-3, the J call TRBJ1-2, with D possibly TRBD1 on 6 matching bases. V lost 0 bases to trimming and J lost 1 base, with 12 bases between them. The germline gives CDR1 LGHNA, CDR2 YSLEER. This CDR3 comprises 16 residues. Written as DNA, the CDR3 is TGCGCCAGCAGCCAAGAACGAGCAGGGGTTAACTATGGCTACACCTTC. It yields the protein CASSQERAGVNYGYTF.

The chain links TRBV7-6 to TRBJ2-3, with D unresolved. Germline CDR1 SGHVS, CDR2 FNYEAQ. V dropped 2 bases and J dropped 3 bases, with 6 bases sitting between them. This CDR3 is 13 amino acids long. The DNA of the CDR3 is TGTGCCAGCAGCTTAACGGGTACAGATACGCAGTATTTT. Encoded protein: CASSLTGTDTQYF.

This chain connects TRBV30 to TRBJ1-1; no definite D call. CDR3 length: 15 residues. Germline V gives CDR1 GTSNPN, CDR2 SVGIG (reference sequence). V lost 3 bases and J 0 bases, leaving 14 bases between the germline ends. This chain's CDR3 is CAWRSYSLLNTEAFF. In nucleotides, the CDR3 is TGTGCCTGGAGATCGTATTCCCTCTTGAACACTGAAGCTTTCTTT.

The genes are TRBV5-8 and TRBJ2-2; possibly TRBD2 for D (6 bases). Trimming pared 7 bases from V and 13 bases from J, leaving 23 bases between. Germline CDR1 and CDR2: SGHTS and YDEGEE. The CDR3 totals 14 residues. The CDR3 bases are TGTGCCAGCCTCTTCCCTACCAATGGGGACTCGCTGTTTTTT. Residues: CASLFPTNGDSLFF.

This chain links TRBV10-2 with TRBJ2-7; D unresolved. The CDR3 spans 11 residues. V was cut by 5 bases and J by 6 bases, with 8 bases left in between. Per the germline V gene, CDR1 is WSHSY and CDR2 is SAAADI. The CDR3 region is CASSLSGEQYF. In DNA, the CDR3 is TGCGCCAGCAGTCTTTCAGGCGAGCAGTACTTC.

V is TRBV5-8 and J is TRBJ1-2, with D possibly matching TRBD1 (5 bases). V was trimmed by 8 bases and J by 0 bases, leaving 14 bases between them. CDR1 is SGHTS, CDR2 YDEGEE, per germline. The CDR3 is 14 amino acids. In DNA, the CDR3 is TGTGCCAGTTTTAGGGGCCGGTCTAACTATGGCTACACCTTC. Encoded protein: CASFRGRSNYGYTF.

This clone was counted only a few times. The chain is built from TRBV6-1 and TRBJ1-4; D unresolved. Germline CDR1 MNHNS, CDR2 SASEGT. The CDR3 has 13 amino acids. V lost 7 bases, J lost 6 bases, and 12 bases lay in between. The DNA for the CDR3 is TGTGCCAGCACCCGGGATCCGGATGAAAAACTGTTTTTT. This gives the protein CASTRDPDEKLFF.

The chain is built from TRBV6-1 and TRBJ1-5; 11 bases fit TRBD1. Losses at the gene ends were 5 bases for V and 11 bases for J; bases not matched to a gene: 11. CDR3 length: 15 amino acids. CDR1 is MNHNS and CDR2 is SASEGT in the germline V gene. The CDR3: CASSPSWRGQGAQHF. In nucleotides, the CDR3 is TGTGCCAGCAGTCCATCTTGGAGGGGACAGGGGGCCCAGCATTTT.

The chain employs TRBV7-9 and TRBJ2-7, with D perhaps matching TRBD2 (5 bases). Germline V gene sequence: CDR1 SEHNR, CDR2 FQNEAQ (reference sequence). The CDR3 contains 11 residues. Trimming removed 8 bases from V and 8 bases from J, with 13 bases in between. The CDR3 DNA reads TGTGCCAGCGGCGAGGGATCCAAGCAGTACTTC. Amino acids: CASGEGSKQYF.

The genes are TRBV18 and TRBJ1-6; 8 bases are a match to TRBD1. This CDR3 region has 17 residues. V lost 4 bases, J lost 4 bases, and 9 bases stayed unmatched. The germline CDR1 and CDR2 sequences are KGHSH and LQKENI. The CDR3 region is CASSLTAQGAYNSPLHF. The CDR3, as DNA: TGTGCCAGCTCACTTACTGCCCAGGGGGCTTATAATTCACCCCTCCACTTT. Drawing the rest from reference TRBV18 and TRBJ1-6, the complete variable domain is NAGVMQNPRHLVRRRGQEARLRCSPMKGHSHVYWYRQLPEEGLKFMVYLQKENIIDESGMPKERFSAEFPKEGPSILRIQQVVRGDSAAYFCASSLTAQGAYNSPLHFGNGTRLTVT.